The 31 T cell receptor beta chains presented below share a single source sample, sequenced in a study of synovial regulatory T cells in juvenile arthritis (dated by TCRdb to between 2014 and 2017). The library was generated by the immunoSEQ multiplex PCR assay. Not all clones reach the TCRdb copy of this immuneACCESS table, which keeps in-frame sequences only. Checked studies attribute under half of the gap to unresolved V genes and leave the rest unexplained. The sample has around 10,000 clones on record. The ten most abundant clones make up about 0.71% of the sample. Source material: Treg cells from blood. Interpreted using the paper, the cell subset or site label stands for: remaining (HLA-DR-negative) circulating blood Treg cells. The receptors derive from a donor younger than 30 with juvenile idiopathic arthritis.

This chain uses TRBV5-1 with TRBJ1-4; TCRdb outputs TRBD1, but without DNA this stays unchecked. Germline V gene lookup returns CDR1 SGHRS and CDR2 YFSETQ. CDR3 size: 14 residues. Only the protein sequence is given. The CDR3 region is CASSSRDRNEKLFF.

The J gene is TRBJ2-7, the V gene TRBV6-6; the TRBD1 assignment by TCRdb is unverifiable without DNA. The germline V gene has CDR1 MNHNY and CDR2 SVGAGI (reference sequence). The CDR3 consists of 14 residues. No DNA is recorded. This CDR3 is CASSQDRWTYEQYF.

CDR3 protein: CSAPALTEAFF. The rearrangement joins TRBV20-1 to TRBJ1-1. The germline V gene has CDR1 DFQATT and CDR2 SNEGSKA (reference sequence). This CDR3 spans 11 amino acids. The record lacks a DNA sequence.

The rearrangement uses TRBV5-1 and TRBJ2-3. This CDR3 has 15 residues. No DNA is recorded. The germline V gene has CDR1 SGHRS and CDR2 YFSETQ. Here the CDR3 reads CASSFGRTAGDTQYF.

The chain combines TRBV4-3 with TRBJ1-3; TCRdb reports TRBD1, a call that lacks DNA to check it against. The CDR3 length is 14 residues. Nucleotide data are not available. Germline V gene lookup returns CDR1 LGHNA and CDR2 YSLEER. The CDR3 spells CASSQDSSGNTIYF.

This clone registers medium-sized (0.01 to 0.1%) by frequency. The chain recombines TRBV10-1 with TRBJ2-7; with no DNA, the TCRdb D assignment of TRBD2 cannot be verified. The CDR3 totals 15 residues. The nucleotide record is missing. CDR1 is WNHNN and CDR2 is SYGVQD in the germline V gene (reference sequence). The chain's CDR3 is CASSGTSGGSYEQYF.

The chain couples TRBV5-1 to TRBJ2-7; checking the TCRdb D call of TRBD2 is not possible without DNA. This CDR3 is built from 13 residues. The entry carries no DNA sequence. Germline assignment: CDR1 SGHRS and CDR2 YFSETQ. The CDR3 loop reads CASSSRDLHEQYF.

The chain couples TRBV2 to TRBJ1-4. Germline CDR1 reads SNHLY; CDR2 reads FYNNEI. This CDR3 is built from 15 residues. No DNA is given. The CDR3 sequence: CASSEGRTPNEKLFF.

The V gene is TRBV23-1, the J gene TRBJ1-3; without DNA, the TCRdb call of TRBD1 cannot be checked. TRBV23-1 is an open reading frame, and its role is uncertain. The length of the CDR3 is 13 residues. A DNA sequence was not provided. CDR3 amino acids: CASSSPGRNTIYF.

The genes are TRBV6-1 and TRBJ1-2; TCRdb picks TRBD1, but there is no DNA to check that call. Per the germline V gene, CDR1 is MNHNS and CDR2 is SASEGT. This CDR3 spans 10 amino acids. Only the protein sequence is given. CDR3 loop: CASGRVGYTF.

The chain is built from TRBV23-1 and TRBJ1-6; TCRdb proposes TRBD1, but this gene call is untestable without DNA. TRBV23-1 is flagged as an ORF with uncertain function. CDR3 length: 14 residues. DNA is not recorded here. CDR3 residues: CASSRNRNNSPLHF.

The chain links TRBV14 to TRBJ1-6. Germline V lookup: CDR1 SGHDN, CDR2 FVKESK. The CDR3 runs 16 residues. No DNA is given. The CDR3 sequence: CASSQPLGKDNSPLHF.

V gene TRBV6-6 combines with J gene TRBJ1-1. The germline V gene encodes CDR1 MNHNY and CDR2 SVGAGI (reference sequence). The CDR3 is 15 residues long. No DNA sequence was recorded. CDR3 residues: CASSGGRGRNTEAFF.

This chain links TRBV7-9 with TRBJ1-6; checking the TCRdb D call of TRBD1 is not possible without DNA. The CDR3 totals 18 residues. Only the protein sequence is given. The germline gives CDR1 SEHNR, CDR2 FQNEAQ (reference sequence). The CDR3 here is CASSLPGQGGSYNSPLHF.

V gene TRBV5-6 combines with J gene TRBJ2-7; TCRdb gives TRBD1 as the D gene, but with no DNA this cannot be confirmed. The CDR3 totals 12 residues. No DNA is recorded. From germline, CDR1 is SGHDT and CDR2 YYEEEE. CDR3: CASSLRGYEQYF.

The chain uses TRBV11-2 and TRBJ1-3. This CDR3 has 14 residues. DNA was not recorded. Germline V gene data show CDR1 as SGHAT and CDR2 as FQNNGV. CDR3 sequence: CASSFPVGGNTIYF.

The chain joins TRBV6-4 to TRBJ2-7. Germline CDR1 MRHNA, CDR2 SNTAGT. There are 13 residues in the CDR3. DNA was not recorded. CDR3: CASSDSLPYEQYF.

J is TRBJ1-5 and V is TRBV5-6. There are 14 residues in the CDR3. The entry carries no DNA sequence. From germline, CDR1 is SGHDT and CDR2 YYEEEE. This chain's CDR3 is CASSLGGYNQPQHF.

The V call is TRBV4-3, the J call TRBJ2-7. CDR3 size: 15 residues. DNA is not on record. CDR1 is LGHNA, CDR2 YSLEER, per germline. The CDR3: CASSQQWDGNYEQYF.

The CDR3 loop is CAIRRSPGRQANYGYTF. The rearrangement joins TRBV10-3 to TRBJ1-2. CDR1 is ENHRY and CDR2 is SYGVKD in the germline V gene. The CDR3 sequence is 17 residues long. No DNA is recorded.

The chain is built from TRBV4-3 and TRBJ1-1. The germline V gene encodes CDR1 LGHNA and CDR2 YSLEER. CDR3 length: 13 residues. Only the protein sequence is given. This chain's CDR3 is CASSQESNTEAFF.

The rearrangement links TRBV4-2 to TRBJ2-7. The V gene's germline CDR1 is LGHNA and CDR2 YNFKEQ. There are 13 residues in the CDR3. The record lacks a DNA sequence. CDR3 residues: CASSREKNHEQYF.

V usage is TRBV19 and J usage is TRBJ1-1. CDR1 is LNHDA and CDR2 is SQIVND in the germline V gene (reference sequence). This CDR3 spans 11 amino acids. No DNA sequence is on record. The CDR3 region is CASSPFGEAFF.

This chain joins TRBV19 and TRBJ1-2. The CDR3 length is 13 residues. Only the protein is on record. Germline CDR1 is LNHDA and CDR2 is SQIVND (reference sequence). The CDR3: CASRMGGIEGYTF.

This chain joins TRBV4-3 and TRBJ2-3; lacking DNA, the TRBD1 call made by TCRdb goes unchecked. Germline values: CDR1 LGHNA, CDR2 YSLEER. This CDR3 contains 15 residues. Nucleotide data are not available. The CDR3: CASSQDRGCTDTQYF.

The J gene is TRBJ1-2, the V gene TRBV19; TCRdb returns TRBD1, unconfirmable since there is no DNA. Germline CDR1 LNHDA, CDR2 SQIVND (reference sequence). The CDR3 length is 14 residues. Only the protein is on record. This CDR3 is CASSMVTGYYGYTF.

V usage is TRBV4-1 and J usage is TRBJ1-4. The CDR3 sequence is 15 residues long. DNA for this receptor is not on file. CDR1 is MGHRA and CDR2 is YSYEKL in the germline V gene. This chain's CDR3 is CASSQVKVWREKLFF.

V gene TRBV5-4 combines with J gene TRBJ1-2. The CDR3 contains 14 residues. No DNA accompanies this entry. Germline V CDR1 and CDR2: SGHNT, YYREEE (reference sequence). CDR3 protein: CASSPMGRSYGYTF.

The chain carries TRBV19 and TRBJ1-1. This CDR3 region has 17 residues. Only the protein is on record. Germline V gene data show CDR1 as LNHDA and CDR2 as SQIVND (reference sequence). The CDR3 sequence: CASSIGSTGSRGTEAFF.

The chain links TRBV6-5 to TRBJ2-7. Germline assignment: CDR1 MNHEY and CDR2 SVGAGI. CDR3 size: 13 residues. The coding DNA is unavailable. The chain's CDR3 is CASSYSPSYEQYF.

The gene calls are TRBV9 and TRBJ2-2. The CDR3 has 13 amino acids. This entry has no DNA. Germline values: CDR1 SGDLS, CDR2 YYNGEE. The CDR3 here is CASSVDATGELFF.